What follows are 26 T cell receptor beta chains derived from one specimen sequenced in a study of siplizumab effects on memory and regulatory T cells. Clones were sequenced by immunoSEQ multiplex PCR, and TCRdb holds only the in-frame ones, with some missing. The sample lists about 55,000 clones, 95% to 97% occurring once. Sequenced: naive CD4+ T cells sorted from blood. These receptors all come from a human donor in good health.

This chain uses TRBV6-6 with TRBJ2-5; 8 nucleotides agree with TRBD2. The ends lost 5 bases at V and 5 bases at J; junction bases unmatched: 10. Germline V gene lookup returns CDR1 MNHNY and CDR2 SVGAGI (reference sequence). This CDR3 region has 15 residues. Here the CDR3 reads CASSDPTTSGETQYF. CDR3 sequence (DNA): TGTGCCAGCAGTGACCCCACTACTAGCGGCGAGACCCAGTACTTC.

This clone was detected once. The genes are TRBV25-1 and TRBJ2-6; D is unclear. This CDR3 is built from 14 residues. With 4 bases removed from V and 2 bases from J, the gap between germline ends came to 6 bases. Germline CDR1 is MGHDK and CDR2 is SYGVNS. In nucleotides, the CDR3 is TGTGCCAGCAGTGTGGCCCCTGGGGCCAACGTCCTGACTTTC. Translated, it gives CASSVAPGANVLTF. The full variable domain, completed using reference TRBV25-1 and TRBJ2-6, is EADIYQTPRYLVIGTGKKITLECSQTMGHDKMYWYQQDPGMELHLIHYSYGVNSTEKGDLSSESTVSRIRTEHFPLTLESARPSHTSQYLCASSVAPGANVLTFGAGSRLTVL.

The CDR3 reads CASSVVSGEQFF. DNA for the CDR3: TGTGCCAGCAGCGTAGTATCGGGTGAGCAGTTCTTC. The chain couples TRBV9 to TRBJ2-1; D unclear. The germline V and J ends were trimmed by 0 bases and 9 bases, with 7 bases remaining between them. This CDR3 has 12 residues. CDR1 is SGDLS, CDR2 YYNGEE, per germline.

The J gene is TRBJ2-1, the V gene TRBV4-1; TRBD2 matches at 9 bases. This CDR3 contains 17 residues. V lost 0 bases to trimming and J lost 2 bases; unmatched junction nucleotides: 5. Germline-derived CDR1 and CDR2 are MGHRA and YSYEKL. Here the CDR3 DNA reads TGCGCCAGCAGCCAAGATCGAGCGGGAGGCACCTACAATGAGCAGTTCTTC. It is translated as CASSQDRAGGTYNEQFF.

The gene calls are TRBV5-4 and TRBJ2-3, with D unresolved. CDR3 length: 14 residues. Germline V gives CDR1 SGHNT, CDR2 YYREEE (reference sequence). Trimming shortened V by 0 bases and J by 0 bases, and 5 bases separated the two germline ends. As DNA, the CDR3 is TGTGCCAGCAGCTTGGTTAGCAGCACAGATACGCAGTATTTT. Residues: CASSLVSSTDTQYF.

This rearrangement joins TRBV18 to TRBJ1-3, with a tentative D call TRBD1 (5 bases). CDR1 and CDR2 from the germline V gene are KGHSH and LQKENI. Trimming removed 3 bases at V and 3 bases at J, with 9 bases between. The CDR3 spans 14 residues. The CDR3 region has the DNA TGTGCCAGCTCACCGGAGGGGAGTGGAAACACCATATATTTT. Its translation: CASSPEGSGNTIYF.

The rearrangement joins TRBV5-1 to TRBJ1-1; D is undetermined. This CDR3 has 15 amino acids. CDR1 SGHRS and CDR2 YFSETQ come from the germline V gene. Trimming pared 5 bases from V and 0 bases from J, leaving 14 bases between. CDR3 sequence reads: CASRPMGEMNTEAFF. The CDR3 region has the DNA TGCGCCAGCAGGCCCATGGGAGAAATGAACACTGAAGCTTTCTTT. Full variable domain (outside the CDR3, taken from reference TRBV5-1 and TRBJ1-1): KAGVTQTPRYLIKTRGQQVTLSCSPISGHRSVSWYQQTPGQGLQFLFEYFSETQRNKGNFPGRFSGRQFSNSRSEMNVSTLELGDSALYLCASRPMGEMNTEAFFGQGTRLTVV.

The chain combines TRBV18 with TRBJ1-1, with 12 nucleotides matching TRBD1. The CDR3 is 18 amino acids. Germline V gene lookup returns CDR1 KGHSH and CDR2 LQKENI. V was pared by 2 bases and J by 6 bases, with 13 bases of the junction left unmatched. The CDR3: CASSPYRGDRGQGAEAFF. CDR3 sequence (DNA): TGTGCCAGCTCACCATACCGCGGGGACAGGGGGCAAGGGGCTGAAGCTTTCTTT.

This rearrangement joins TRBV28 to TRBJ2-5; D tentatively fits TRBD1 or TRBD2 (5 bases each). Germline V gives CDR1 MDHEN, CDR2 SYDVKM. CDR3 length equals 16 residues. Trimming shortened V by 7 bases and J by 4 bases, and 22 bases separated the two germline ends. CDR3 DNA: TGTGCCAGCAACCCCCTCTTGGGGGAGAACCGAGAGACCCAGTACTTC. Translation gives CASNPLLGENRETQYF. The full variable domain, completed using reference TRBV28 and TRBJ2-5, is DVKVTQSSRYLVKRTGEKVFLECVQDMDHENMFWYRQDPGLGLRLIYFSYDVKMKEKGDIPEGYSVSREKKERFSLILESASTNQTSMYLCASNPLLGENRETQYFGPGTRLLVL.

This chain joins TRBV5-1 and TRBJ2-2, with TRBD2 matching 8 bases. Looked up from germline, CDR1 is SGHRS and CDR2 is YFSETQ. The CDR3 runs 16 residues. V lost 4 bases, J lost 0 bases, and 5 bases stayed unmatched. DNA for the CDR3: TGCGCCAGCAGCCTGCTAGCGGGCGCGAACACCGGGGAGCTGTTTTTT. Translation gives CASSLLAGANTGELFF.

The CDR3 coding sequence is TGTGCCAGCAGAGTACTAGTTTCCGCAGATACGCAGTATTTT. Encoded protein: CASRVLVSADTQYF. The V gene is TRBV2, the J gene TRBJ2-3, with D perhaps TRBD2 (5 bases). The CDR3 covers 14 residues. Germline V gene data show CDR1 as SNHLY and CDR2 as FYNNEI. The V and J ends lost 6 bases and 4 bases respectively, with 14 bases between them.

Concerning this clone: At one of its ends the junction is not consistent with the germline gene, which may arise from a read error. V gene TRBV7-3 combines with J gene TRBJ2-2; 15 bases are shared with TRBD2. The CDR3 length is 18 residues. Germline lookup yields CDR1 SGHTA and CDR2 FQGTGA. The CDR3 coding sequence is TGTGCCAGCAGCCTAACCGGGACTAGCGGGAGGAGCTCGGGGGAGCTGTTTTTT. Translating it yields CASSLTGTSGRSSGELFF.

V gene TRBV18 combines with J gene TRBJ2-1; TRBD2 agrees at 12 bases. This CDR3 contains 15 residues. Trimming at V came to 7 bases and at J to 4 bases, leaving 5 bases not matched to a gene. CDR1 and CDR2 from the germline V gene are KGHSH and LQKENI. The CDR3 protein is CASWAGLAGYNEQFF. CDR3 sequence (DNA): TGTGCCAGCTGGGCCGGACTAGCGGGGTACAATGAGCAGTTCTTC. Combining the CDR3 with reference TRBV18 and TRBJ2-1 gives the whole variable domain NAGVMQNPRHLVRRRGQEARLRCSPMKGHSHVYWYRQLPEEGLKFMVYLQKENIIDESGMPKERFSAEFPKEGPSILRIQQVVRGDSAAYFCASWAGLAGYNEQFFGPGTRLTVL.

The gene calls are TRBV29-1 and TRBJ2-7, with a possible D match to TRBD1 (6 bases). Germline CDR1 reads SQVTM; CDR2 reads ANQGSEA. V was shortened by 6 bases and J by 2 bases, with 11 bases between the two germline ends. The CDR3 is 12 amino acids. CDR3 coding DNA: TGCAGCGTCAAACAGGGTGCCTACGAGCAGTACTTC. It encodes CSVKQGAYEQYF.

The chain couples TRBV6-5 to TRBJ2-7, with 7 bases aligning to TRBD2. Germline V gives CDR1 MNHEY, CDR2 SVGAGI. The CDR3 loop spans 14 amino acids. With 4 bases clipped from V and 6 bases from J, the junction kept 9 bases outside the gene matches. The CDR3 reads CASSSGWDYGEQYF. CDR3 sequence (DNA): TGTGCCAGCAGTTCAGGGTGGGACTACGGCGAGCAGTACTTC.

The V gene is TRBV5-4, the J gene TRBJ2-5; the D gene is possibly TRBD2 (5 bases). The V gene lost 2 bases and the J gene lost 5 bases, with 10 bases spanning the gap. Germline CDR1 reads SGHNT; CDR2 reads YYREEE (reference sequence). The length of the CDR3 is 13 residues. For the CDR3, the DNA is TGTGCCAGCAGCTTCCCTAGCTCGGAGACCCAGTACTTC. Its protein is CASSFPSSETQYF.

This rearrangement joins TRBV9 to TRBJ1-3; 10 bases are a match to TRBD1. CDR1 and CDR2 from the germline V gene are SGDLS and YYNGEE. The CDR3 loop spans 18 amino acids. V trimming: 0 bases; J trimming: 2 bases; junction bases outside the gene matches: 8. CDR3 amino acids: CASSVGKGTGVAGNTIYF. DNA of the CDR3: TGTGCCAGCAGCGTAGGAAAAGGGACAGGGGTCGCTGGAAACACCATATATTTT.

The V and J genes are TRBV28 and TRBJ2-1; no clear D. V gave up 3 bases and J gave up 6 bases, with 15 bases separating them. The CDR3 consists of 15 residues. Germline CDR1 and CDR2: MDHEN and SYDVKM. The CDR3, as DNA: TGTGCCAGCAGTTTGGCCATTAACTTGAGCAATGAGCAGTTCTTC. Residues: CASSLAINLSNEQFF.

The genes are TRBV5-1 and TRBJ1-2, with 9 bases fitting TRBD1. Germline CDR1 and CDR2: SGHRS and YFSETQ. This CDR3 is built from 15 residues. V shed 1 base, J shed 8 bases, and the junction held 9 bases outside the gene matches. CDR3 sequence (DNA): TGCGCCAGCAGCTTGTCTCGGACAGGGGCGGACGGCTACACCTTC. As protein: CASSLSRTGADGYTF. Full variable domain (remainder filled in from reference TRBV5-1 and TRBJ1-2): KAGVTQTPRYLIKTRGQQVTLSCSPISGHRSVSWYQQTPGQGLQFLFEYFSETQRNKGNFPGRFSGRQFSNSRSEMNVSTLELGDSALYLCASSLSRTGADGYTFGSGTRLTVV.

The chain joins TRBV7-2 to TRBJ2-1; TRBD1 is a possible D gene (5 bases). The CDR3 has 15 amino acids. Germline loops: CDR1 SGHTA, CDR2 FQGNSA. The ends were cut back, 5 bases at V and 0 bases at J, with 11 bases in the middle. The CDR3 sequence: CASSLRQSSYNEQFF. For the CDR3, the DNA is TGTGCCAGCAGCCTCCGACAGAGCTCCTACAATGAGCAGTTCTTC.

This clone showed up just once. The chain has TRBV27 and TRBJ2-5; D ambiguous. Germline V gene lookup returns CDR1 MNHEY and CDR2 SMNVEV (reference sequence). The CDR3 runs to 12 residues. With 5 bases removed from V and 5 bases from J, the gap between germline ends came to 9 bases. The CDR3 protein is CASSPLGETQYF. In nucleotides, the CDR3 is TGTGCCAGCAGTCCCCTCGGGGAGACCCAGTACTTC.

The J gene is TRBJ2-1, the V gene TRBV12-5; D possibly corresponds to TRBD2 (5 bases). Germline CDR1 and CDR2: LGHNT and FRNRAP. The CDR3 consists of 16 residues. Trimming took off 0 bases at V and 0 bases at J, with 9 bases between the two ends. The CDR3 nucleotides are TGTGCTAGTGGTTTGGTACTGGGGAGCTCCTACAATGAGCAGTTCTTC. The encoded protein is CASGLVLGSSYNEQFF. The full variable domain, in which reference TRBV12-5 and TRBJ2-1 provide the parts outside the CDR3, is DARVTQTPRHKVTEMGQEVTMRCQPILGHNTVFWYRQTMMQGLELLAYFRNRAPLDDSGMPKDRFSAEMPDATLATLKIQPSEPRDSAVYFCASGLVLGSSYNEQFFGPGTRLTVL.

The chain is built from TRBV19 and TRBJ2-1; 10 bases are shared with TRBD1. This CDR3 region has 15 residues. V dropped 6 bases and J dropped 6; count of bases not matched to a gene: 8. Germline-derived CDR1 and CDR2 are LNHDA and SQIVND (reference sequence). CDR3 residues: CASSPGTGDPNEQFF. DNA of the CDR3: TGTGCCAGTAGCCCCGGGACAGGGGATCCCAATGAGCAGTTCTTC.

This chain connects TRBV5-4 to TRBJ2-2; 11 bases fit TRBD1. The CDR3 extends over 16 amino acids. V trimming: 1 base; J trimming: 5 bases; junction bases outside the gene matches: 4. The germline CDR1 and CDR2 sequences are SGHNT and YYREEE (reference sequence). CDR3 region: CASSLPGTGGTGELFF. The DNA for the CDR3 is TGTGCCAGCAGCTTGCCCGGGACAGGGGGAACCGGGGAGCTGTTTTTT.

The chain combines TRBV4-1 with TRBJ2-7; 7 bases are shared with TRBD1. Trimming cost V 4 bases and J 0 bases; bases outside gene matches: 6. The CDR3 covers 15 residues. Germline-derived CDR1 and CDR2 are MGHRA and YSYEKL. The CDR3 DNA reads as TGCGCCAGCAGCCTCGGACAGGCCTACTCCTACGAGCAGTACTTC. Its translation is CASSLGQAYSYEQYF.

The gene calls are TRBV6-5 and TRBJ1-5, with 8 bases identical to TRBD1. J gave up 2 bases and V 6 bases, and 3 bases lay outside the gene matches. The CDR3 has 14 amino acids. Per germline, CDR1 MNHEY and CDR2 SVGAGI. The CDR3 DNA sequence: TGTGCCAGCAGCCAGGACAGGGGCAATCAGCCCCAGCATTTT. Protein product: CASSQDRGNQPQHF.